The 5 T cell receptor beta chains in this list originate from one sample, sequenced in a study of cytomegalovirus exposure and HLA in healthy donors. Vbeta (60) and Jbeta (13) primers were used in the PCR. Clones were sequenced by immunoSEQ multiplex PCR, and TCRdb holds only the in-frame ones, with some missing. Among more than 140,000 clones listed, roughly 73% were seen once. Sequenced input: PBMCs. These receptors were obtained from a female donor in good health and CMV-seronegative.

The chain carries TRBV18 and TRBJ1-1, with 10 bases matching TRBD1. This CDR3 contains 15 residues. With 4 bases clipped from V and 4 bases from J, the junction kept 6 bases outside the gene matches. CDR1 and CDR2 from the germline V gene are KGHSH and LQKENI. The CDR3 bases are TGTGCCAGCTCACTTTTCGGACAGGGGGGCACTGAAGCTTTCTTT. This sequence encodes CASSLFGQGGTEAFF.

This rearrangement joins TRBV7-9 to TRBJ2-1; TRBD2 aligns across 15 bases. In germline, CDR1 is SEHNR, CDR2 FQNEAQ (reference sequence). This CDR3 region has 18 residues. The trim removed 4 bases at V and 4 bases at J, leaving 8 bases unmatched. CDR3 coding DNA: TGTGCCAGCAGCTCCCGGACTAGCGGGGGGGCGGGTTACAATGAGCAGTTCTTC. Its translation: CASSSRTSGGAGYNEQFF.

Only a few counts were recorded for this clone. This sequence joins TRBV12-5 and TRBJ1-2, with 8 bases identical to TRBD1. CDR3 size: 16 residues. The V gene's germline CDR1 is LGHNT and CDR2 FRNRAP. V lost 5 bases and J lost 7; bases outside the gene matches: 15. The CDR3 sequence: CASGALTTGALGGYTF. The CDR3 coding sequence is TGTGCTAGTGGTGCACTAACGACAGGGGCATTGGGTGGCTACACCTTC.

The CDR3 here is CASSPGGGRAGELFF. In DNA form, the CDR3 reads TGCGCCAGCAGCCCGGGAGGGGGAAGGGCCGGGGAGCTGTTTTTT. This sequence joins TRBV5-1 and TRBJ2-2; 8 bases are a match to TRBD2. The CDR3 loop spans 15 amino acids. The junction had 8 bases not matched to a gene; V was cut back by 4 bases and J by 6 bases. The germline CDR1 and CDR2 sequences are SGHRS and YFSETQ. Together with reference TRBV5-1 and TRBJ2-2, the CDR3 gives the full variable domain: KAGVTQTPRYLIKTRGQQVTLSCSPISGHRSVSWYQQTPGQGLQFLFEYFSETQRNKGNFPGRFSGRQFSNSRSEMNVSTLELGDSALYLCASSPGGGRAGELFFGEGSRLTVL.

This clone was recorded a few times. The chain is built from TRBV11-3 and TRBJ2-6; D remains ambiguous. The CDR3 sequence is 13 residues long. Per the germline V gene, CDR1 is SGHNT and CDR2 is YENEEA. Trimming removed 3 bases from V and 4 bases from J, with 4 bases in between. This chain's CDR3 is CASSFAGANVLTF. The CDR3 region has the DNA TGTGCCAGCAGCTTTGCGGGGGCCAACGTCCTGACTTTC. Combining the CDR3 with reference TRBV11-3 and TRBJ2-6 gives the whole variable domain EAGVVQSPRYKIIEKKQPVAFWCNPISGHNTLYWYLQNLGQGPELLIRYENEEAVDDSQLPKDRFSAERLKGVDSTLKIQPAELGDSAVYLCASSFAGANVLTFGAGSRLTVL.